The 21 T cell receptor beta chains listed next were all sequenced from one sample in a study of cytomegalovirus exposure and HLA in healthy donors. Amplification used 60 Vbeta primers and 13 Jbeta primers. TCRdb's copy holds only in-frame clones and misses some; the assay was immunoSEQ multiplex PCR. The sample has about 200,000 clones; 65% to 85% are singletons. The sequencing sample was made of PBMCs. These TCRs come from a boy aged 2 to 10 in good health and CMV-seronegative.

J is TRBJ1-6 and V is TRBV2; weak D call: TRBD1 (5 bases). Germline assignment: CDR1 SNHLY and CDR2 FYNNEI. CDR3 length equals 17 residues. The V and J ends lost 6 bases and 0 bases respectively, with 15 bases between them. The DNA of the CDR3 is TGTGCCAGCAGAGAGGGACTGGTTAGCTCCTATAATTCACCCCTCCACTTT. Its translation is CASREGLVSSYNSPLHF. The variable domain in full, completed from reference TRBV2 and TRBJ1-6, reads EPEVTQTPSHQVTQMGQEVILRCVPISNHLYFYWYRQILGQKVEFLVSFYNNEISEKSEIFDDQFSVERPDGSNFTLKIRSTKLEDSAMYFCASREGLVSSYNSPLHFGNGTRLTVT.

The chain carries TRBV2 and TRBJ1-5; TRBD1 is a possible D gene (6 bases). Trimming stripped 4 bases from V and 1 base from J, with 14 bases between. This CDR3 has 16 amino acids. Germline V gene data show CDR1 as SNHLY and CDR2 as FYNNEI. The CDR3 sequence: CASSAGDGWSNQPQHF. The CDR3 coding sequence is TGTGCCAGCAGTGCAGGGGATGGATGGAGCAATCAGCCCCAGCATTTT.

The V and J genes are TRBV27 and TRBJ1-2, with 8 bases that match TRBD1. V trimming: 6 bases; J trimming: 5 bases; junction bases outside the gene matches: 17. This CDR3 contains 17 residues. The germline V gene encodes CDR1 MNHEY and CDR2 SMNVEV (reference sequence). The CDR3 reads CASSSHHAGQELYGYTF. CDR3 DNA: TGTGCCAGCAGCTCCCACCATGCGGGACAGGAACTTTATGGCTACACCTTC.

The rearrangement uses TRBV5-5 and TRBJ1-1; 7 bases match TRBD1. Germline trimming cut 3 bases from V and 4 bases from J; bases unmatched to any gene: 15. CDR1 is SGHKS, CDR2 YYEKEE, per germline (reference sequence). This CDR3 is built from 17 residues. CDR3: CASSSGGPYRGGTEAFF. CDR3 DNA: TGTGCCAGCAGCTCTGGAGGGCCCTACAGGGGCGGCACTGAAGCTTTCTTT.

This clone has just one count. V is TRBV7-9 and J is TRBJ1-1; TRBD1 might be the D (6 bases). Deletions cut 1 base from V and 3 bases from J, with 9 bases between. The length of the CDR3 is 14 residues. The germline CDR1 and CDR2 sequences are SEHNR and FQNEAQ (reference sequence). Here the CDR3 reads CASSLEGGYTEAFF. CDR3 DNA sequence: TGTGCCAGCAGCTTAGAGGGGGGGTACACTGAAGCTTTCTTT.

V and J are TRBV6-6 and TRBJ2-1; D ambiguous. V lost 4 bases and J lost 6, with 10 bases in between. The CDR3 spans 13 residues. CDR1 is MNHNY and CDR2 is SVGAGI in the germline V gene (reference sequence). The CDR3 is CASSSLSGNEQFF. In nucleotides, the CDR3 is TGTGCCAGCAGTTCCCTGTCGGGCAATGAGCAGTTCTTC.

The rearrangement uses TRBV5-4 and TRBJ2-7; 12 bases are a match to TRBD2. Looked up from germline, CDR1 is SGHNT and CDR2 is YYREEE (reference sequence). The CDR3 covers 15 residues. V trimming: 4 bases; J trimming: 1 base; junction bases outside the gene matches: 3. The CDR3 spells CASSSLAGGSYEQYF. The CDR3 nucleotides read TGTGCCAGCAGCAGCCTAGCGGGGGGGTCCTACGAGCAGTACTTC.

This clone was observed once. The V call is TRBV19, the J call TRBJ2-5, with D tentatively TRBD1 (5 bases). Germline-derived CDR1 and CDR2 are LNHDA and SQIVND (reference sequence). The V end was cut by 6 bases, the J end by 2 bases, with 16 bases between. The CDR3 extends over 15 amino acids. The CDR3 nucleotides are TGTGCCAGTAGCCCGCTAGGGGTCCTTCAAGAGACCCAGTACTTC. Its translation: CASSPLGVLQETQYF.

This clone was picked up a small number of times. The V gene is TRBV30, the J gene TRBJ2-1; tentatively, D is TRBD1 (5 bases). The CDR3 covers 13 residues. Looked up from germline, CDR1 is GTSNPN and CDR2 is SVGIG (reference sequence). Trimming stripped 0 bases from V and 10 bases from J, with 13 bases between. CDR3 sequence (DNA): TGTGCCTGGAGTGTAGTGATAGGGGTCGAGCAGTTCTTC. This codes for CAWSVVIGVEQFF.

The chain links TRBV2 to TRBJ2-7; D is ambiguous. Germline loops: CDR1 SNHLY, CDR2 FYNNEI. The V and J ends lost 7 bases and 9 bases respectively, with 13 bases between them. The CDR3 is 11 residues long. This CDR3 is CASTSAEGQYF. The CDR3, as DNA: TGTGCCAGCACCAGCGCGGAAGGGCAGTACTTC.

The gene calls are TRBV11-2 and TRBJ2-3; D may be TRBD1 (6 bases). CDR3 size: 14 residues. The V end was cut by 1 base, the J end by 5 bases, with 10 bases between. Germline lookup yields CDR1 SGHAT and CDR2 FQNNGV. The DNA of the CDR3 is TGTGCCAGCAGCTTAGTACAGGGCCAAGATACGCAGTATTTT. It yields the protein CASSLVQGQDTQYF. The full variable domain, rest sourced from reference TRBV11-2 and TRBJ2-3, is EAGVAQSPRYKIIEKRQSVAFWCNPISGHATLYWYQQILGQGPKLLIQFQNNGVVDDSQLPKDRFSAERLKGVDSTLKIQPAKLEDSAVYLCASSLVQGQDTQYFGPGTRLTVL.

The rearrangement links TRBV7-3 to TRBJ1-2; TRBD1 is a possible D gene (5 bases). The CDR3 runs 13 residues. Germline V gene lookup returns CDR1 SGHTA and CDR2 FQGTGA. Between the trimmed V and J ends, which lost 1 base and 7 bases, there was a span of 10 bases. CDR3 in DNA: TGTGCCAGCAGCTTAAGCAGGGAGGGTGGCTACACCTTC. Residues: CASSLSREGGYTF.

The rearrangement links TRBV27 to TRBJ2-3; 8 bases are shared with TRBD2. CDR1 is MNHEY and CDR2 is SMNVEV in the germline V gene (reference sequence). This CDR3 region has 14 residues. After removal of 3 bases from V and 3 bases from J, the junction contained 2 bases not matched to a gene. CDR3 residues: CASSLVAGTDTQYF. Here the CDR3 DNA reads TGTGCCAGCAGTTTGGTAGCGGGGACAGATACGCAGTATTTT.

The chain employs TRBV7-2 and TRBJ2-1; the D is unclear. This CDR3 comprises 13 residues. Germline V lookup: CDR1 SGHTA, CDR2 FQGNSA. V was shortened by 2 bases and J by 4 bases, with 6 bases between the two germline ends. CDR3 sequence reads: CASSLQVYNEQFF. The CDR3 DNA reads TGTGCCAGCAGCTTACAGGTTTACAATGAGCAGTTCTTC.

The chain carries TRBV4-1 and TRBJ2-1, with D possibly TRBD2 on 6 matching bases. The germline gives CDR1 MGHRA, CDR2 YSYEKL. The CDR3 consists of 17 residues. V dropped 1 base and J dropped 10 bases, with 23 bases sitting between them. CDR3 sequence (DNA): TGCGCCAGCAGCCAAGTAAGTTGGGAGGCTAGGCCTGGGGAGCAGTTCTTC. Translation: CASSQVSWEARPGEQFF.

CDR3 protein: CASSSPGGEQYF. Here the CDR3 DNA reads TGTGCCAGCAGTTCCCCGGGTGGCGAGCAGTACTTC. The rearrangement uses TRBV6-6 and TRBJ2-7; D is ambiguous. The V and J ends lost 4 bases and 6 bases respectively, with 10 bases between them. The germline gives CDR1 MNHNY, CDR2 SVGAGI (reference sequence). The CDR3 is 12 amino acids.

Only a few counts were recorded for this clone. The rearrangement links TRBV9 to TRBJ2-7, with TRBD2 matching 8 bases. V was clipped by 2 bases and J by 4 bases; unmatched bases: 8. Germline V CDR1 and CDR2: SGDLS, YYNGEE. The length of the CDR3 is 15 residues. This chain's CDR3 is CASSVVDGGGYEQYF. CDR3 DNA sequence: TGTGCCAGCAGCGTCGTTGACGGGGGGGGTTACGAGCAGTACTTC. Full variable domain (remainder filled in from reference TRBV9 and TRBJ2-7): DSGVTQTPKHLITATGQRVTLRCSPRSGDLSVYWYQQSLDQGLQFLIQYYNGEERAKGNILERFSAQQFPDLHSELNLSSLELGDSALYFCASSVVDGGGYEQYFGPGTRLTVT.

The V gene is TRBV13, the J gene TRBJ2-1, with TRBD2 identical over 11 bases. Trimming removed 2 bases from V and 7 bases from J; junction bases left unmatched: 7. Per germline, CDR1 PRHDT and CDR2 FYEKMQ (reference sequence). This CDR3 region has 16 residues. CDR3 coding DNA: TGTGCCAGCAGCTTAAATAGCGGGGGGGCCAGAAATGAGCAGTTCTTC. Translation gives CASSLNSGGARNEQFF.

The CDR3 here is CASQTNSLQFLHF. CDR3 sequence (DNA): TGTGCCAGCCAAACTAATTCACTCCAGTTCCTCCACTTT. The chain links TRBV7-2 to TRBJ1-6; D is unresolved. The germline CDR1 and CDR2 sequences are SGHTA and FQGNSA. The CDR3 spans 13 residues. V lost 8 bases and J lost 15, with 20 bases in between. Supplemented by reference TRBV7-2 and TRBJ1-6, the full variable domain reads GAGVSQSPSNKVTEKGKDVELRCDPISGHTALYWYRQSLGQGLEFLIYFQGNSAPDKSGLPSDRFSAERTGGSVSTLTIQRTQQEDSAVYLCASQTNSLQFLHFGNGTRLTVT.

This chain uses TRBV11-3 with TRBJ2-1, with D unclear. The CDR3 length is 13 residues. The V gene lost 5 bases and the J gene lost 6 bases, with 11 bases spanning the gap. Germline lookup yields CDR1 SGHNT and CDR2 YENEEA. The CDR3 nucleotides read TGTGCCAGCAGCCCTTCGGGTACCAATGAGCAGTTCTTC. Residues: CASSPSGTNEQFF.

Remarks on this clone: The same CDR3 can be traced to other DNA sequences in this sample. The chain employs TRBV29-1 and TRBJ1-1; D is undetermined. CDR3 length: 13 amino acids. V dropped 3 bases and J dropped 0 bases, with 8 bases sitting between them. From germline, CDR1 is SQVTM and CDR2 ANQGSEA. The CDR3 region is CSVEGRMNTEAFF. The CDR3 DNA follows: TGCAGCGTTGAGGGCAGAATGAACACTGAAGCTTTCTTT. Supplemented by reference TRBV29-1 and TRBJ1-1, the full variable domain reads SAVISQKPSRDICQRGTSLTIQCQVDSQVTMMFWYRQQPGQSLTLIATANQGSEATYESGFVIDKFPISRPNLTFSTLTVSNMSPEDSSIYLCSVEGRMNTEAFFGQGTRLTVV.